The 13 T cell receptor beta chains below all came from one sample that was sequenced in a study of T-cell memory formation after mild COVID-19. TCRdb itself ran the 5' RACE reads through MiXCR, one entry per CDR3 protein. There are 500,000 to 550,000 distinct CDR3 sequences in the sample; around 20% occur only once, and around 13% lies in the top ten. Sequenced: PBMCs or a T cell subset sorted from them (not recorded which). These receptors originate from an adult woman who had mild COVID-19 (a few samples of this study predate the infection). Cell type and time point are not known.

This clonotype was seen a handful of times. CDR3 bases: TGCGCCAGCAGCTTGATATCTGGTGCCAATCAGCCCCAGCATTTT. It codes for CASSLISGANQPQHF. This chain links TRBV5-1 with TRBJ1-5; D is unresolved. V was trimmed by 1 base and J by 3 bases, leaving 11 bases between them. The CDR3 loop spans 15 amino acids. Germline V lookup: CDR1 SGHRS, CDR2 YFSETQ.

CDR3 in amino acids: CASRDPAYNEQFF. CDR3 coding DNA: TGCGCCAGCAGGGACCCCGCCTACAATGAGCAGTTCTTC. The chain employs TRBV10-2 and TRBJ2-1, with unresolved D. CDR3 length equals 13 residues. Germline V gene data show CDR1 as WSHSY and CDR2 as SAAADI. V was trimmed by 6 bases and J by 2 bases, leaving 8 bases between them.

This clonotype was observed a few times. J is TRBJ1-5 and V is TRBV18; the match to TRBD1 covers 11 bases. Germline CDR1 and CDR2: KGHSH and LQKENI. The CDR3 runs to 20 residues. Trimming cost V 4 bases and J 0 bases; bases outside gene matches: 14. The CDR3 loop reads CASSLYGQGAKSGSNQPQHF. The CDR3 DNA follows: TGTGCCAGCTCACTCTATGGACAGGGGGCAAAATCGGGTAGCAATCAGCCCCAGCATTTT.

This clonotype showed up just a few times. The DNA for the CDR3 is TGCAGCGGTCCGTCCGGGACAGTGAACACCGGGGAGCTGTTTTTT. It specifies CSGPSGTVNTGELFF. This chain joins TRBV29-1 and TRBJ2-2; 7 bases are shared with TRBD1. V lost 7 bases to trimming and J lost 1 base; unmatched junction nucleotides: 9. Germline V lookup: CDR1 SQVTM, CDR2 ANQGSEA. This CDR3 has 15 amino acids.

V is TRBV20-1 and J is TRBJ2-3, with D possibly TRBD1 on 5 matching bases. The CDR3 covers 15 residues. Trimming stripped 0 bases from V and 0 bases from J, with 10 bases between. The germline V gene has CDR1 DFQATT and CDR2 SNEGSKA (reference sequence). The CDR3 DNA reads TGCAGTGCTAGAGATTACAGGACAAGCACAGATACGCAGTATTTT. It encodes CSARDYRTSTDTQYF.

The chain recombines TRBV14 with TRBJ1-1; tentatively, D is TRBD1 (6 bases). Germline lookup yields CDR1 SGHDN and CDR2 FVKESK. CDR3 length equals 15 residues. V gave up 2 bases and J gave up 7 bases, with 17 bases separating them. The CDR3 region is CASSQSSYLRGEAFF. CDR3 coding DNA: TGTGCCAGCAGCCAATCTAGCTATCTCAGGGGTGAAGCTTTCTTT.

In its sample, this clonotype was seen a few times. This chain connects TRBV7-9 to TRBJ1-2, with TRBD1 matching over 7 bases. Germline values: CDR1 SEHNR, CDR2 FQNEAQ (reference sequence). The CDR3 covers 15 residues. J was trimmed by 8 bases and V by 0 bases; bases with no gene match: 9. The CDR3 region is CASSLAGRQGNGYTF. CDR3 coding DNA: TGTGCCAGCAGCTTAGCGGGAAGACAGGGAAACGGCTACACCTTC.

This clonotype was seen more than once but under ten times. The chain links TRBV27 to TRBJ2-7, with 8 bases fitting TRBD1. V lost 1 base to trimming and J lost 4 bases; unmatched junction nucleotides: 3. The CDR3 is 14 amino acids. In germline, CDR1 is MNHEY, CDR2 SMNVEV (reference sequence). The CDR3: CASSLLDRVYEQYF. The CDR3 nucleotides read TGTGCCAGCAGTTTATTGGACAGGGTGTACGAGCAGTACTTC.

The chain combines TRBV11-2 with TRBJ2-3; 7 positions match TRBD2. The CDR3 loop spans 17 amino acids. V was clipped by 1 base and J by 0 bases; unmatched bases: 7. CDR1 is SGHAT and CDR2 is FQNNGV in the germline V gene. The DNA of the CDR3 is TGTGCCAGCAGCTTAGTTGGGCTAGCGGAAAGCACAGATACGCAGTATTTT. Protein sequence: CASSLVGLAESTDTQYF.

This clonotype was seen only a few times. This chain joins TRBV5-1 and TRBJ2-3; 10 bases line up with TRBD2. CDR1 is SGHRS and CDR2 is YFSETQ in the germline V gene. CDR3 size: 17 residues. Trimming removed 2 bases from V and 0 bases from J; junction bases left unmatched: 6. The CDR3: CASSLLAGSSSTDTQYF. The CDR3 nucleotides are TGCGCCAGCAGCTTACTAGCGGGGTCTTCTAGCACAGATACGCAGTATTTT.

This clonotype has a handful of counts. The CDR3 reads CASSLGLADSGQYF. In DNA form, the CDR3 reads TGTGCCAGCAGTTTGGGACTAGCGGACTCGGGGCAGTACTTC. The chain joins TRBV6-6 to TRBJ2-7, with TRBD2 matching 11 bases. The junction had 8 bases not matched to a gene; V was cut back by 4 bases and J by 9 bases. Germline assignment: CDR1 MNHNY and CDR2 SVGAGI (reference sequence). The CDR3 totals 14 residues.

This chain joins TRBV11-2 and TRBJ2-1, with D tentatively TRBD2 (6 bases). The V end lost 5 bases, the J end lost 7 bases, and 15 bases lay between the germline ends. The CDR3 is made up of 14 amino acids. The germline gives CDR1 SGHAT, CDR2 FQNNGV. CDR3: CASSSGGTRNEQFF. Here the CDR3 DNA reads TGTGCCAGCAGCAGTGGCGGGACGAGGAATGAGCAGTTCTTC.

The V and J genes are TRBV30 and TRBJ1-6, with D unclear. Trimming cost V 2 bases and J 4 bases, with 9 bases left between them. CDR3 length: 14 residues. CDR1 is GTSNPN, CDR2 SVGIG, per germline (reference sequence). The CDR3 region is CAWSWTTYNSPLHF. CDR3 bases: TGTGCCTGGAGTTGGACGACTTATAATTCACCCCTCCACTTT.